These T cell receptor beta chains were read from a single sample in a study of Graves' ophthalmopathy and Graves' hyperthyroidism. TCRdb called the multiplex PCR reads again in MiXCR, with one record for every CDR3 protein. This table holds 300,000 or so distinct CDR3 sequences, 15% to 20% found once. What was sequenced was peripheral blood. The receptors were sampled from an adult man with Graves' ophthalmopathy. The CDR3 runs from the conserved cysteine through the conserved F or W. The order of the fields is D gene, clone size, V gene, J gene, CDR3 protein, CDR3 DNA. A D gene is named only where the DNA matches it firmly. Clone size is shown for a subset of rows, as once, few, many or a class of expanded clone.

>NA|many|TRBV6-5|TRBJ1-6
CASSHHRPQETLHF
TGTGCCAGCAGCCACCATCGGCCCCAAGAAACCCTCCACTTT
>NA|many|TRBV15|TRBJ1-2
CATSRDLDSGVAGYTF
TGTGCCACCAGCAGAGATCTAGACTCGGGAGTGGCTGGCTACACCTTC
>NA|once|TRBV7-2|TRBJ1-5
CASSLTTGLNQPQHF
TGTGCCAGCAGCTTGACAACGGGACTCAATCAGCCCCAGCATTTT
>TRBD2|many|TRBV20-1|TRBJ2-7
CSARDLSGRSSYEQYF
TGCAGTGCTAGAGATTTAAGCGGGAGGTCCTCCTACGAGCAGTACTTC
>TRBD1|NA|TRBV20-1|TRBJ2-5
CSASRPGQGLSGQETQYF
TGCAGTGCTAGTCGGCCGGGACAGGGGTTATCGGGGCAAGAGACCCAGTACTTC
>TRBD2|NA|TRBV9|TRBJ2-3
CASSVAGGPDTQYF
TGTGCCAGCAGCGTAGCGGGAGGGCCAGATACGCAGTATTTT
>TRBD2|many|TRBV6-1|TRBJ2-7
CASSEGLAAEQYF
TGTGCCAGCAGTGAGGGACTAGCCGCCGAGCAGTACTTC
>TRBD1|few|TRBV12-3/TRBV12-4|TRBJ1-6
CASTQGTGSDSPLHF
TGTGCCAGCACCCAAGGGACAGGGTCGGATTCACCCCTCCACTTT
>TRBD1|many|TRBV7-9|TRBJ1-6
CASSWGQDGNSPLHF
TGTGCCAGCAGCTGGGGACAGGACGGTAATTCACCCCTCCACTTT
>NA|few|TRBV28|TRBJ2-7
CASSLFLGKGNWEQYF
TGTGCCAGCAGTTTATTTCTCGGGAAGGGAAATTGGGAGCAGTACTTC